These 29 T cell receptor beta chains originate from one sample sequenced in a study of PD-1 blockade in classical Hodgkin lymphoma. No patient escaped relapse after autologous stem cell transplantation, and brentuximab vedotin exposure varied. Method: immunoSEQ multiplex PCR; TCRdb's copy keeps in-frame clones and lacks some. The data contain around 58,000 clones, roughly nine tenths of them singletons. The source material was peripheral blood mononuclear cells (PBMCs), sampled at baseline. These TCRs come from a human donor with classical Hodgkin lymphoma.

The sample holds one count of this clone. CDR3 DNA: TGTGCCAGCAGGGACAGGCGATACAATGAGCAGTTCTTC. This sequence encodes CASRDRRYNEQFF. The chain recombines TRBV27 with TRBJ2-1; 7 positions match TRBD1. With V trimmed by 6 bases and J by 4 bases, 3 bases remained unmatched. Germline values: CDR1 MNHEY, CDR2 SMNVEV (reference sequence). The length of the CDR3 is 13 residues.

This clone was observed once. The CDR3 bases are TGTGCCAGTAGGACAGGGGAGATTCATGGCTACACCTTC. This codes for CASRTGEIHGYTF. The chain couples TRBV19 to TRBJ1-2, with TRBD1 identical over 8 bases. The CDR3 is 13 amino acids. J was trimmed by 6 bases and V by 6 bases; bases with no gene match: 6. Per germline, CDR1 LNHDA and CDR2 SQIVND (reference sequence). The variable domain in full, with the rest retrieved from reference TRBV19 and TRBJ1-2, is DGGITQSPKYLFRKEGQNVTLSCEQNLNHDAMYWYRQDPGQGLRLIYYSQIVNDFQKGDIAEGYSVSREKKESFPLTVTSAQKNPTAFYLCASRTGEIHGYTFGSGTRLTVV.

The sample holds a few counts of this clone. The chain has TRBV28 and TRBJ1-2; 10 bases align to TRBD1. Germline-derived CDR1 and CDR2 are MDHEN and SYDVKM. V lost 5 bases and J lost 6; bases outside the gene matches: 3. This CDR3 spans 13 amino acids. The CDR3 loop is CASSPTGGDGYTF. Here the CDR3 DNA reads TGTGCCAGCAGTCCGACAGGGGGCGATGGCTACACCTTC.

The chain recombines TRBV7-2 with TRBJ2-1; D gene unclear. Trimming removed 8 bases from V and 6 bases from J, with 17 bases in between. The CDR3 sequence is 14 residues long. Looked up from germline, CDR1 is SGHTA and CDR2 is FQGNSA. CDR3: CASGFSSAANEQFF. CDR3 DNA sequence: TGTGCCAGCGGATTCAGTTCAGCTGCCAATGAGCAGTTCTTC.

The chain uses TRBV5-6 and TRBJ1-5, with 11 bases aligning to TRBD1. The J segment lost 7 bases and the V segment lost 4 bases, leaving 7 bases of the junction unmatched. Per the germline V gene, CDR1 is SGHDT and CDR2 is YYEEEE. CDR3 length: 15 residues. The CDR3 sequence: CASSKDRGQTQPQHF. The CDR3 DNA follows: TGTGCCAGCAGCAAGGACAGGGGGCAAACCCAGCCCCAGCATTTT.

This chain connects TRBV19 to TRBJ1-5; weak D call: TRBD1 (6 bases). This CDR3 is 14 amino acids long. Germline CDR1 and CDR2: LNHDA and SQIVND (reference sequence). With 3 bases removed from V and 6 bases from J, the gap between germline ends came to 12 bases. The CDR3 sequence is CASSMSGGGQPQHF. As DNA, the CDR3 is TGTGCCAGTAGTATGTCCGGGGGCGGTCAGCCCCAGCATTTT.

The V and J genes are TRBV4-1 and TRBJ1-6, with TRBD1 as a possible D gene (6 bases). Germline V gene lookup returns CDR1 MGHRA and CDR2 YSYEKL. Trimming removed 3 bases from V and 8 bases from J, with 20 bases in between. The length of the CDR3 is 17 residues. The CDR3: CASSHNQNRVWDSPLHF. The CDR3 DNA is TGCGCCAGCAGCCATAACCAGAACAGGGTCTGGGATTCACCCCTCCACTTT.

The chain is built from TRBV4-1 and TRBJ2-7, with D perhaps TRBD2 (5 bases). Deletions cut 1 base from V and 2 bases from J, with 15 bases between. Germline CDR1 is MGHRA and CDR2 is YSYEKL. The CDR3 runs 16 residues. CDR3 in amino acids: CASSQGGRTGTYEQYF. The DNA for the CDR3 is TGCGCCAGCAGCCAAGGAGGTAGGACGGGGACCTACGAGCAGTACTTC.

Here the CDR3 DNA reads TGTGCCAGCAGCATCGACAGGGGAGGACAAGAGACCCAGTACTTC. Protein: CASSIDRGGQETQYF. V and J are TRBV7-7 and TRBJ2-5; 8 positions agree with TRBD1. The V segment lost 5 bases and the J segment 2 bases; nucleotides outside the gene matches: 7. The CDR3 runs to 15 residues. Per germline, CDR1 SSHAT and CDR2 FNYEAQ (reference sequence).

The chain uses TRBV27 and TRBJ1-5; 12 nucleotides align to TRBD1. The trim removed 3 bases at V and 6 bases at J, leaving 6 bases unmatched. Germline V lookup: CDR1 MNHEY, CDR2 SMNVEV (reference sequence). CDR3 length: 16 residues. The CDR3 nucleotides are TGTGCCAGCAGTTTCCTCGGGACAGGGGGCTCTCAGCCCCAGCATTTT. It yields the protein CASSFLGTGGSQPQHF.

This sequence joins TRBV9 and TRBJ2-2, with TRBD1 identical over 7 bases. This CDR3 region has 16 residues. Germline CDR1 reads SGDLS; CDR2 reads YYNGEE. The V segment lost 1 base and the J segment 4 bases; nucleotides outside the gene matches: 7. The CDR3 DNA reads as TGTGCCAGCAGCGTACGTTCTGACAGGGTCACCGGGGAGCTGTTTTTT. This gives the protein CASSVRSDRVTGELFF.

This CDR3 is CASRPGPLANGYTF. The CDR3 DNA follows: TGTGCCAGCAGACCGGGACCCTTGGCTAACGGCTACACCTTC. This sequence joins TRBV6-4 and TRBJ1-2; D perhaps matches TRBD1 (5 bases). The V gene's germline CDR1 is MRHNA and CDR2 SNTAGT. The CDR3 sequence is 14 residues long. V shed 6 bases and J shed 8 bases, with 19 bases lying between them.

The chain combines TRBV5-1 with TRBJ2-7, with 12 bases aligning to TRBD2. This CDR3 is 17 amino acids long. V lost 2 bases, J lost 0 bases, and 6 bases stayed unmatched. Germline-derived CDR1 and CDR2 are SGHRS and YFSETQ. CDR3 nucleotides: TGCGCCAGCAGCTTTCGACTAGCGGGGGAGGTCTCCTACGAGCAGTACTTC. As protein: CASSFRLAGEVSYEQYF.

This clone was observed a handful of times. The rearrangement uses TRBV7-8 and TRBJ2-7, with a possible D match to TRBD2 (5 bases). The germline CDR1 and CDR2 sequences are SGHVS and FQNEAQ. V was pared by 2 bases and J by 0 bases, with 11 bases between. The CDR3 is made up of 15 amino acids. Written as DNA, the CDR3 is TGTGCCAGCAGCTTAACGGCGGGTAGCTCCTACGAGCAGTACTTC. Translated, it gives CASSLTAGSSYEQYF.

This chain connects TRBV11-3 to TRBJ2-7; a weak D match, TRBD1 (5 bases). The germline V gene encodes CDR1 SGHNT and CDR2 YENEEA. The CDR3 is made up of 13 amino acids. Trimming cost V 5 bases and J 0 bases, with 8 bases left between them. The CDR3 bases are TGTGCCAGCAGCCAAGGGGTCTCCTACGAGCAGTACTTC. Translation gives CASSQGVSYEQYF.

The V call is TRBV28, the J call TRBJ2-5; TRBD1 aligns across 8 bases. After removal of 5 bases from V and 5 bases from J, the junction contained 10 bases not matched to a gene. Per the germline V gene, CDR1 is MDHEN and CDR2 is SYDVKM. The length of the CDR3 is 15 residues. In DNA, the CDR3 is TGTGCCAGCAGTCCCAGGGACAGGTTGTGGGAGACCCAGTACTTC. Translation: CASSPRDRLWETQYF.

The rearrangement joins TRBV7-9 to TRBJ2-7, with 9 bases aligning to TRBD2. This CDR3 has 14 residues. The junction had 5 bases not matched to a gene; V was cut back by 5 bases and J by 3 bases. Germline CDR1 is SEHNR and CDR2 is FQNEAQ (reference sequence). This CDR3 is CASSISGSVYEQYF. CDR3 in DNA: TGTGCCAGCAGCATTAGCGGGAGTGTCTACGAGCAGTACTTC.

This CDR3 is CASSQAGDRREKLFF. DNA for the CDR3: TGCGCCAGCAGCCAAGCTGGAGATAGAAGGGAAAAACTGTTTTTT. This chain joins TRBV4-1 and TRBJ1-4; D ambiguous. There are 15 residues in the CDR3. Germline CDR1 is MGHRA and CDR2 is YSYEKL. V lost 1 base to trimming and J lost 8 bases, with 14 bases between them.

This clone was seen only a few times. The rearrangement links TRBV11-2 to TRBJ2-5; D remains unclear. Germline V lookup: CDR1 SGHAT, CDR2 FQNNGV. Trimming stripped 3 bases from V and 1 base from J, with 9 bases between. The CDR3 consists of 14 residues. The CDR3: CASSFGRFQETQYF. The CDR3 nucleotides are TGTGCCAGCAGCTTCGGTCGATTCCAAGAGACCCAGTACTTC. The full variable domain, its missing parts supplied by reference TRBV11-2 and TRBJ2-5, is EAGVAQSPRYKIIEKRQSVAFWCNPISGHATLYWYQQILGQGPKLLIQFQNNGVVDDSQLPKDRFSAERLKGVDSTLKIQPAKLEDSAVYLCASSFGRFQETQYFGPGTRLLVL.

This chain links TRBV18 with TRBJ2-5; D is uncertain. V was clipped by 6 bases and J by 5 bases, with 16 bases between them. The CDR3 spans 14 residues. In germline, CDR1 is KGHSH, CDR2 LQKENI. The CDR3 sequence is CASSSIRGGETQYF. The CDR3 DNA follows: TGTGCCAGCTCCTCGATACGAGGCGGTGAGACCCAGTACTTC.

The J gene is TRBJ1-5, the V gene TRBV7-8; possible D gene TRBD1, 5 bases. The germline CDR1 and CDR2 sequences are SGHVS and FQNEAQ. The CDR3 spans 13 residues. Trimming took 3 bases from V and 6 from J, leaving 9 bases between them. CDR3 amino acids: CASSLGGGQPQHF. The DNA of the CDR3 is TGTGCCAGCAGCTTGGGGGGAGGTCAGCCCCAGCATTTT. The entire variable domain, with the rest obtained from reference TRBV7-8 and TRBJ1-5, is as follows: GAGVSQSPRYKVAKRGQDVALRCDPISGHVSLFWYQQALGQGPEFLTYFQNEAQLDKSGLPSDRFFAERPEGSVSTLKIQRTQQEDSAVYLCASSLGGGQPQHFGDGTRLSIL.

The V call is TRBV18, the J call TRBJ1-2; weak D call: TRBD1 (5 bases). V lost 2 bases, J lost 2 bases, and 12 bases lay in between. The V gene's germline CDR1 is KGHSH and CDR2 LQKENI. This CDR3 spans 15 amino acids. The CDR3: CASSPEWWGNYGYTF. CDR3 bases: TGTGCCAGCTCACCAGAGTGGTGGGGGAACTATGGCTACACCTTC. Combining the CDR3 with reference TRBV18 and TRBJ1-2 gives the whole variable domain NAGVMQNPRHLVRRRGQEARLRCSPMKGHSHVYWYRQLPEEGLKFMVYLQKENIIDESGMPKERFSAEFPKEGPSILRIQQVVRGDSAAYFCASSPEWWGNYGYTFGSGTRLTVV.

The chain has TRBV2 and TRBJ2-1; D possibly corresponds to TRBD2 (5 bases). CDR1 is SNHLY, CDR2 FYNNEI, per germline. The CDR3 is 13 amino acids. Trimming took off 4 bases at V and 8 bases at J, with 12 bases between the two ends. The CDR3 protein is CASSVADSHEQFF. The DNA of the CDR3 is TGTGCCAGCAGTGTGGCGGACTCGCATGAGCAGTTCTTC. Supplemented by reference TRBV2 and TRBJ2-1, the full variable domain reads EPEVTQTPSHQVTQMGQEVILRCVPISNHLYFYWYRQILGQKVEFLVSFYNNEISEKSEIFDDQFSVERPDGSNFTLKIRSTKLEDSAMYFCASSVADSHEQFFGPGTRLTVL.

The rearrangement uses TRBV5-1 and TRBJ2-7; tentative D call: TRBD1 (6 bases). This CDR3 contains 15 residues. Trimming cost V 0 bases and J 3 bases, with 13 bases left between them. The V gene's germline CDR1 is SGHRS and CDR2 YFSETQ. CDR3 sequence: CASSLGPGHNYEQYF. DNA for the CDR3: TGCGCCAGCAGCTTGGGCCCGGGACACAACTACGAGCAGTACTTC.

V gene TRBV28 combines with J gene TRBJ2-2; TRBD2 matches at 9 bases. This CDR3 spans 19 amino acids. Germline lookup yields CDR1 MDHEN and CDR2 SYDVKM. Trimming cost V 8 bases and J 0 bases; bases outside gene matches: 16. CDR3 DNA: TGTGCCAGCGCGACCCCCGGGGCTAGCGGGACCCCGAACACCGGGGAGCTGTTTTTT. This encodes CASATPGASGTPNTGELFF.

The chain employs TRBV11-1 and TRBJ2-1; 13 bases line up with TRBD2. This CDR3 has 18 amino acids. V was clipped by 1 base and J by 3 bases; unmatched bases: 6. CDR1 is SGHAT and CDR2 is FQDESV in the germline V gene (reference sequence). The CDR3 reads CASSLEGLAGFFYNEQFF. The CDR3 DNA reads as TGTGCCAGCAGCTTAGAGGGACTAGCGGGGTTTTTCTACAATGAGCAGTTCTTC.

DNA of the CDR3: TGCGCCAGCAGCCAAGATCGCGGGGACCAGCCCCAGCATTTT. Amino acid sequence: CASSQDRGDQPQHF. This rearrangement joins TRBV4-1 to TRBJ1-5, with TRBD1 as a possible D gene (5 bases). Deletions cut 0 bases from V and 7 bases from J, with 10 bases between. In germline, CDR1 is MGHRA, CDR2 YSYEKL. The CDR3 is 14 residues long.

V gene TRBV10-1 combines with J gene TRBJ2-1; 13 bases are shared with TRBD2. This CDR3 has 19 amino acids. V shed 7 bases and J 0 bases; nucleotides not matched to a gene: 12. Germline V gene sequence: CDR1 WNHNN, CDR2 SYGVQD (reference sequence). DNA of the CDR3: TGCGCCAGCAAGGGACTAGCGGGATTCCCAACGAGCTCCTACAATGAGCAGTTCTTC. Protein: CASKGLAGFPTSSYNEQFF.

The chain has TRBV5-1 and TRBJ2-5, with a weak D call TRBD1 (5 bases). V was trimmed by 4 bases and J by 4 bases, leaving 17 bases between them. Germline lookup yields CDR1 SGHRS and CDR2 YFSETQ. CDR3 size: 15 residues. The chain's CDR3 is CASSPQDPLLETQYF. In nucleotides, the CDR3 is TGCGCCAGCAGCCCACAGGACCCCCTCCTAGAGACCCAGTACTTC.